This T cell receptor beta chain comes out of a study of CD8+CD57+ T cells in acquired aplastic anemia. Study details: DNA from sorted CD4+ and CD8+ cells averaged around 3.2 ug.

TCR beta VDJ and CDR3 profiles were obtained from a genomic DNA template. In TCRdb, the reads were re-called with MiXCR into one record per CDR3 protein. The sample carries 120,000 or so distinct CDR3 sequences, roughly 40% recorded once. Selection for sequencing was limited to patients who had shown CD8+CD57+ cell expansion by flow cytometry. This clonotype showed up many times. The CDR3 is made up of 14 amino acids. The V gene's germline CDR1 is SGHTA and CDR2 FQGNSA. V dropped 5 bases and J dropped 5; count of bases not matched to a gene: 8. This sequence was found in a human donor with aplastic anemia. V usage is TRBV7-2 and J usage is TRBJ1-1; 7 nucleotides align to TRBD1. The material sequenced was sorted CD4+, CD8+, or CD8+CD57+ T cells (not recorded which) from PBMCs. CDR3 loop: CASSRQGVETEAFF. As DNA, the CDR3 is TGTGCCAGCAGCCGACAGGGCGTAGAGACTGAAGCTTTCTTT.